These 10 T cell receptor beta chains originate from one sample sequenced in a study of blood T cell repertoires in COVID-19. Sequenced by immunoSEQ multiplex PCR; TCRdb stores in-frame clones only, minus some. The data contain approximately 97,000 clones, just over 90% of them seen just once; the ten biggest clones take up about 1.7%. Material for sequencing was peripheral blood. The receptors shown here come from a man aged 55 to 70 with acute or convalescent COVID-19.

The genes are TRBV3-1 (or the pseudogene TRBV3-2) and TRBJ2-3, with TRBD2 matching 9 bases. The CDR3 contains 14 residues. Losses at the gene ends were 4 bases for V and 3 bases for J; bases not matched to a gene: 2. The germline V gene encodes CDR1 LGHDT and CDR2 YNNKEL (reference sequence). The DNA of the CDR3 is TGTGCCAGCAGCCTTAGCGGGGGAACAGATACGCAGTATTTT. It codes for CASSLSGGTDTQYF.

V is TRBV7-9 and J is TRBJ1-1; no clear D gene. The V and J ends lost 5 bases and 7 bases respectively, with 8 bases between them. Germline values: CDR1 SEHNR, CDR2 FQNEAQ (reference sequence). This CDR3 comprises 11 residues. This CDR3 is CASSPGFEAFF. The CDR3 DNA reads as TGTGCCAGCAGCCCGGGGTTTGAAGCTTTCTTT.

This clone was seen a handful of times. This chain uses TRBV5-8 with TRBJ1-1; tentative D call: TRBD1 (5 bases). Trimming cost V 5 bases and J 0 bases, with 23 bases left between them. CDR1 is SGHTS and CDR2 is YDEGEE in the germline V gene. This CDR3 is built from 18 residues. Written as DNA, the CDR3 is TGTGCCAGCAGGTTGAGGGTTTTTAGGGGAATCATGAACACTGAAGCTTTCTTT. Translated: CASRLRVFRGIMNTEAFF.

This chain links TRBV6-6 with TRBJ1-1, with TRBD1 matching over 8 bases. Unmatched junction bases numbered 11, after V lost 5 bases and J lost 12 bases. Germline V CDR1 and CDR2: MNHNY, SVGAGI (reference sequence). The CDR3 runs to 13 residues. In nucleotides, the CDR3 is TGTGCCAGCAGTCTTCAGGGGGCCGCTTTGACTTTCTTT. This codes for CASSLQGAALTFF.

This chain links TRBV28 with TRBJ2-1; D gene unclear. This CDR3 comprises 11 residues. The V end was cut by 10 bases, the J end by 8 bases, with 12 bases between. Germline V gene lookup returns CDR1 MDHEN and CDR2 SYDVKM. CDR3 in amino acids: CATSTVHEQFF. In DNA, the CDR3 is TGTGCCACCTCCACGGTGCATGAGCAGTTCTTC.

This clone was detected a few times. CDR3 DNA sequence: TGTGCCAGCAGCCCAAGTAAACAGGGGGCGCGAAGCTACACCTTC. Translation: CASSPSKQGARSYTF. V gene TRBV4-2 combines with J gene TRBJ1-2, with 9 bases identical to TRBD1. V lost 4 bases, J lost 9 bases, and 12 bases stayed unmatched. The CDR3 covers 15 residues. From germline, CDR1 is LGHNA and CDR2 YNFKEQ.

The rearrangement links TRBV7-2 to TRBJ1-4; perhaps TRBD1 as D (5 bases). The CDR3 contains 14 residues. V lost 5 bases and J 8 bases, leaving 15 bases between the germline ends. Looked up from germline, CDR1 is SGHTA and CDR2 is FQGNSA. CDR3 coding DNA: TGTGCCAGCAGCCCACGCCTGCGGGGGGAAAAACTGTTTTTT. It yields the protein CASSPRLRGEKLFF. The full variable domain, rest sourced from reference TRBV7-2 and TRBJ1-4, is GAGVSQSPSNKVTEKGKDVELRCDPISGHTALYWYRQSLGQGLEFLIYFQGNSAPDKSGLPSDRFSAERTGGSVSTLTIQRTQQEDSAVYLCASSPRLRGEKLFFGSGTQLSVL.

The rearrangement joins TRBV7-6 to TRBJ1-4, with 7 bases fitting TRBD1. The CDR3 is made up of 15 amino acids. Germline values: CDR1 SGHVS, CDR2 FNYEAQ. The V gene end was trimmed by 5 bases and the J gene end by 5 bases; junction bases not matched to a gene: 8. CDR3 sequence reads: CASSPRGQSNEKLFF. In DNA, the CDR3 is TGTGCCAGCAGCCCACGGGGACAGTCAAATGAAAAACTGTTTTTT.

CDR3 loop: CATSDLKGGNEQFF. The CDR3 region has the DNA TGTGCCACCAGTGATTTGAAGGGGGGGAATGAGCAGTTCTTC. The chain joins TRBV24-1 to TRBJ2-1; the D gene is possibly TRBD2 (7 bases). With 0 bases removed from V and 7 bases from J, the gap between germline ends came to 9 bases. Germline values: CDR1 KGHDR, CDR2 SFDVKD. The CDR3 totals 14 residues.

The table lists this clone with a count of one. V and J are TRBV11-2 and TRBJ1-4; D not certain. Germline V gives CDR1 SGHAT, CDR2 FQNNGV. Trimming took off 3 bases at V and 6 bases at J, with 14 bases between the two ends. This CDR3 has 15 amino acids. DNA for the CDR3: TGTGCCAGCAGCTTGTACAGAGTGACGCATGAAAAACTGTTTTTT. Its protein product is CASSLYRVTHEKLFF.